This TCR beta chain was sequenced during a study of shared clonotypes between healthy human individuals. The overall study: Three plates were used per donor for CD4 naive, three for CD4 memory, two for CD8 naive and one for CD8 memory.

This CDR3 has 15 amino acids. Trimming removed 4 bases from V and 3 bases from J; junction bases left unmatched: 5. CDR1 is SGHNT, CDR2 YYREEE, per germline (reference sequence). None of the donors, who were healthy HIV-negative adults, had recently had acute infections or vaccinations. Libraries were prepared by immunoSEQ multiplex PCR; TCRdb keeps only in-frame clonotypes and omits some of them. The table records some 2,000,000 clones, roughly 94% of them present only once. The chain employs TRBV5-4 and TRBJ2-2; 8 bases are a match to TRBD1. This clonotype was sampled from a man aged 18 to 35 in good health. Material: naive CD4+ T cells sorted from blood. As to subset: CD45RA+ positively selected. The CDR3 protein is CASSVDRGYTGELFF. The CDR3 nucleotides read TGTGCCAGCAGCGTTGACAGGGGTTACACCGGGGAGCTGTTTTTT.